Each of the 2 T cell receptor beta chains below was sequenced from the same sample in a study of molecular identifiers for immune sequencing clone quantification. One entry per CDR3 protein results from TCRdb running MiXCR on the PCR reads. The repertoire includes about 320,000 distinct CDR3 sequences, 24% of them detected once, and 0.65% to 0.75% sits in the top ten. The sequenced sample consisted of naive CD8+ T cells from blood, with Jurkat cell RNA spiked in. Subset here: FACS-sorted CD8+CD4-CCR7+CD45RA+ naive T cells. All receptors derive from a human donor in good health. Some libraries in this study had Jurkat cell RNA spiked in.

This clonotype was observed at least ten times. J is TRBJ2-3 and V is TRBV9, with D possibly matching TRBD2 (5 bases). Trimming stripped 0 bases from V and 2 bases from J, with 10 bases between. The CDR3 has 15 residues. The germline gives CDR1 SGDLS, CDR2 YYNGEE. In DNA form, the CDR3 reads TGTGCCAGCAGCGTAGGAGCAGCGGACACAGATACGCAGTATTTT. Its translation is CASSVGAADTDTQYF.

This clonotype was seen more than once but under ten times. This sequence joins TRBV29-1 and TRBJ2-2; 11 bases fit TRBD2. CDR3 length: 14 residues. The germline V gene has CDR1 SQVTM and CDR2 ANQGSEA. J was trimmed by 10 bases and V by 6 bases; bases with no gene match: 10. The CDR3 sequence: CSVITSGSVVELFF. As DNA, the CDR3 is TGCAGCGTGATCACTAGCGGGAGCGTAGTGGAGCTGTTTTTT.